This T cell receptor beta chain was identified in a study of T cell responses to AZD1222 COVID-19 vaccine. The wider study: Some second doses came at about 4 weeks and others at about 12 weeks; these were pooled.

The table lists this clone with a count of one. No antigen is known for it. The length of the CDR3 is 16 residues. Germline loops: CDR1 SGHTA, CDR2 FQGNSA. V was clipped by 2 bases and J by 8 bases; unmatched bases: 7. Sequencing used immunoSEQ multiplex PCR; TCRdb keeps in-frame clones, though not all of them. The sample yields 180,000 or so clones, 94% seen once. Study-wide results and limits: Females made up more of the donors, who were largely white British, and clonal diversity may have come out too low.

The V and J genes are TRBV7-2 and TRBJ2-1; 12 positions agree with TRBD2. Source: peripheral blood, taken on day 0 of AZD1222 vaccination. This TCR was sampled from an adult in good health. This CDR3 reads CASSLSRLAGAHEQFF. The CDR3 region has the DNA TGTGCCAGCAGCTTATCACGACTAGCGGGAGCACATGAGCAGTTCTTC. Full variable domain (missing parts from reference TRBV7-2 and TRBJ2-1): GAGVSQSPSNKVTEKGKDVELRCDPISGHTALYWYRQSLGQGLEFLIYFQGNSAPDKSGLPSDRFSAERTGGSVSTLTIQRTQQEDSAVYLCASSLSRLAGAHEQFFGPGTRLTVL.